This T cell receptor (beta chain) was documented in a study of blood T cell repertoires in COVID-19. Germline CDR1 is ENHRY and CDR2 is SYGVKD. The junction had 4 bases not matched to a gene; V was cut back by 4 bases and J by 1 base. The CDR3 totals 15 residues. Method: immunoSEQ multiplex PCR; TCRdb's copy keeps in-frame clones and lacks some. The data contain 280,000 or so clones, 70% to 90% of them singletons. The V call is TRBV10-3, the J call TRBJ2-5; TRBD1 agrees at 9 bases. Material for sequencing was PBMCs or T cells enriched from blood (not recorded which). The TCR was taken from a man aged 25-45 years who had recovered from COVID-19. CDR3 coding DNA: TGTGCCATCAGTGGGGACAGGGCTATCCAAGAGACCCAGTACTTC. Translation gives CAISGDRAIQETQYF.